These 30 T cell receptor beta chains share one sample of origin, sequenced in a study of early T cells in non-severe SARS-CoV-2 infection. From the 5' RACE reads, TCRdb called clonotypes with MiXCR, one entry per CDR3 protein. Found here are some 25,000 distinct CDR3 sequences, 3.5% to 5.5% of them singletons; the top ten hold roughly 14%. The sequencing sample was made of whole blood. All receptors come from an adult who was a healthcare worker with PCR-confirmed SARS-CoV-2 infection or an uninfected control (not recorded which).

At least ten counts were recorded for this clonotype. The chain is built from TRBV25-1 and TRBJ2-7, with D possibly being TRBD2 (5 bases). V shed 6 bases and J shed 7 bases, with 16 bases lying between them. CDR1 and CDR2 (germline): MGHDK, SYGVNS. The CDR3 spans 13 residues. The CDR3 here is CASSLHSVGEQYF. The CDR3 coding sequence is TGTGCCAGCAGCCTACATAGCGTGGGGGAGCAGTACTTC.

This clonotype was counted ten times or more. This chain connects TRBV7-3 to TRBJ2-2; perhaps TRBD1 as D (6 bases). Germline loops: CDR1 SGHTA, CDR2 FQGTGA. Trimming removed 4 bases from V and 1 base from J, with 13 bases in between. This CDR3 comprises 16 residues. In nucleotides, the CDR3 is TGTGCCAGCAGCTCTGTAGGGACAAAGAACACCGGGGAGCTGTTTTTT. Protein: CASSSVGTKNTGELFF.

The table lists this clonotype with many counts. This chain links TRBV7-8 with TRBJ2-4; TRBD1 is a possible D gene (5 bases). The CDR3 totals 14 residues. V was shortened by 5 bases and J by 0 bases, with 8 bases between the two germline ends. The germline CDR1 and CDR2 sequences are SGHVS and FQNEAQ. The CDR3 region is CASSPREAKNIQYF. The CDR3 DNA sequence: TGTGCCAGCAGCCCCAGGGAAGCCAAAAACATTCAGTACTTC.

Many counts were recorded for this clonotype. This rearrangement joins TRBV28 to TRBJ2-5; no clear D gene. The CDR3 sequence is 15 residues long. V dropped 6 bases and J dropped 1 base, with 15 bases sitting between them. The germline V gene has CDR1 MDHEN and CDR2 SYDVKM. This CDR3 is CASSRDTTLQETQYF. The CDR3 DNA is TGTGCCAGCAGCCGTGACACCACCCTCCAAGAGACCCAGTACTTC.

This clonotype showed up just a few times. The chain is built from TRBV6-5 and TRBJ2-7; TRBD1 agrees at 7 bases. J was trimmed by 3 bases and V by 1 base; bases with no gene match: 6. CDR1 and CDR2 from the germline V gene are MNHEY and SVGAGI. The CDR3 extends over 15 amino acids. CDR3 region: CASSYFPRQGYEQYF. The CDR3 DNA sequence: TGTGCCAGCAGTTACTTCCCCCGACAGGGCTACGAGCAGTACTTC.

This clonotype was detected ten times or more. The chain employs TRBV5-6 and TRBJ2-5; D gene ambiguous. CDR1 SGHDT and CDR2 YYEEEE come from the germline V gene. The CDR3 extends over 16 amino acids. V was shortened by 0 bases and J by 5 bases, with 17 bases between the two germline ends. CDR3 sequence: CASSLEQLPSGETQYF. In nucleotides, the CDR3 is TGTGCCAGCAGCTTGGAACAGCTCCCTTCCGGCGAGACCCAGTACTTC.

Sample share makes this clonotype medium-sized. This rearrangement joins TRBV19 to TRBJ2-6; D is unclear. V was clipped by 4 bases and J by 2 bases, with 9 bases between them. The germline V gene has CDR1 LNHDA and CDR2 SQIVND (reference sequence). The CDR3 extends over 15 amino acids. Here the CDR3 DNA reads TGTGCCAGTAGTACCCCCGAGACTGGGGCCAACGTCCTGACTTTC. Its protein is CASSTPETGANVLTF.

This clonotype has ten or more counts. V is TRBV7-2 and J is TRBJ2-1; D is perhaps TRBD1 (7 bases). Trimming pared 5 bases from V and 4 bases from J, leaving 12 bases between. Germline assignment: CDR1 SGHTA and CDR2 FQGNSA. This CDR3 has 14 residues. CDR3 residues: CASSRDSGYNEQFF. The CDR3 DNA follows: TGTGCCAGCAGCAGGGACAGCGGGTACAATGAGCAGTTCTTC.

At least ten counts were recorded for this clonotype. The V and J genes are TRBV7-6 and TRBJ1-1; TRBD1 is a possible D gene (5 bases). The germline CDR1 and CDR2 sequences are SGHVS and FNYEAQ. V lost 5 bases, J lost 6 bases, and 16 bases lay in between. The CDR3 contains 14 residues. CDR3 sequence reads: CASSRQEWDPEAFF. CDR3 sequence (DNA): TGTGCCAGCAGCCGTCAGGAGTGGGACCCTGAAGCTTTCTTT. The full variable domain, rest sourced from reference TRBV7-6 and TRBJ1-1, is GAGVSQSPRYKVTKRGQDVALRCDPISGHVSLYWYRQALGQGPEFLTYFNYEAQQDKSGLPNDRFSAERPEGSISTLTIQRTEQRDSAMYRCASSRQEWDPEAFFGQGTRLTVV.

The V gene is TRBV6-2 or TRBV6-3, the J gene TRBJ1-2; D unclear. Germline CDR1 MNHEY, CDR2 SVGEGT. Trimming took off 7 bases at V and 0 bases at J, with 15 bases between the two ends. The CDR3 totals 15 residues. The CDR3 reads CASTLKSSPNYGYTF. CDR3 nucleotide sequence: TGTGCCAGCACCCTCAAATCAAGTCCTAACTATGGCTACACCTTC.

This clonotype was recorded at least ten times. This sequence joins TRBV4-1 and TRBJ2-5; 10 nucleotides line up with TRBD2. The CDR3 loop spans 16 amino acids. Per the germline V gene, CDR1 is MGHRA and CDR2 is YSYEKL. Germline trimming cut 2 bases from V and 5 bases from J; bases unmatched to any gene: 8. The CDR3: CASSQSFLAGEETQYF. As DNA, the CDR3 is TGCGCCAGCAGCCAATCTTTCCTAGCGGGAGAGGAGACCCAGTACTTC.

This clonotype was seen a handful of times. In DNA form, the CDR3 reads TGTGCCAGCAGCCCCCGGACGTCTGAAAAACTGTTTTTT. It encodes CASSPRTSEKLFF. The gene calls are TRBV5-4 and TRBJ1-4; D not certain. Trimming shortened V by 4 bases and J by 7 bases, and 11 bases separated the two germline ends. The CDR3 runs 13 residues. CDR1 and CDR2 from the germline V gene are SGHNT and YYREEE (reference sequence).

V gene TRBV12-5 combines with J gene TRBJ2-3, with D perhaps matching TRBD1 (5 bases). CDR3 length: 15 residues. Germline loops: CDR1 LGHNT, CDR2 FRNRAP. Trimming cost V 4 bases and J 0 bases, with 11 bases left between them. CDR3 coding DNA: TGTGCTAGTGGTTCTGGACAAACTAGCACAGATACGCAGTATTTT. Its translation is CASGSGQTSTDTQYF.

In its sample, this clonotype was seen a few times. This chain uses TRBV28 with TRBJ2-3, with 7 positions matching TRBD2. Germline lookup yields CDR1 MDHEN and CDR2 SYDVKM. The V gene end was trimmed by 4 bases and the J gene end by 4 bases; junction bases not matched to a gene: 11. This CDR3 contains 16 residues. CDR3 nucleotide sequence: TGTGCCAGCAGTTCCCCCTCGCGGGAGAGCGCAGATACGCAGTATTTT. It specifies CASSSPSRESADTQYF.

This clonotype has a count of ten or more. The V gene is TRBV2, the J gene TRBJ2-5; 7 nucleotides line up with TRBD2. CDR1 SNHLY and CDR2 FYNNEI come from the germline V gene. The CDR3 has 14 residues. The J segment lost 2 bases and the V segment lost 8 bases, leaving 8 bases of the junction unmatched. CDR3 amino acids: CASSLAGFQETQYF. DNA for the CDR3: TGTGCCAGCTCCTTAGCGGGCTTTCAAGAGACCCAGTACTTC.

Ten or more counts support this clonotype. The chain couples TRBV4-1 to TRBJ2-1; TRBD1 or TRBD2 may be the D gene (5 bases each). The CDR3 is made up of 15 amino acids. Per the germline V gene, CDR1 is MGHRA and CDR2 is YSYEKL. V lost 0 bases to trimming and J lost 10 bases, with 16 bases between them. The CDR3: CASSQEGEPGREQFF. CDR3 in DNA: TGCGCCAGCAGCCAAGAGGGGGAGCCGGGGCGGGAGCAGTTCTTC.

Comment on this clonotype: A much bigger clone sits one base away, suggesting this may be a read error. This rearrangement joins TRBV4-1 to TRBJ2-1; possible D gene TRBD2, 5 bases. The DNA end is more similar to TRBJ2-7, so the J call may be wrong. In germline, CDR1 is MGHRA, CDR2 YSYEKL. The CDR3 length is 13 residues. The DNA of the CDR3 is TGCGCCAGCAGCCAAGTTAGCGAAAATGAGCAGTACTTC. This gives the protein CASSQVSENEQYF.

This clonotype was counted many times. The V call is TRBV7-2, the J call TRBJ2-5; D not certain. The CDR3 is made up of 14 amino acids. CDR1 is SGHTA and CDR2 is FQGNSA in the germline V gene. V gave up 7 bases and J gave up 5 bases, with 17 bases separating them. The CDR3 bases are TGTGCCAGCAACCGCCCTGGGCGGATGGAGACCCAGTACTTC. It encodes CASNRPGRMETQYF.

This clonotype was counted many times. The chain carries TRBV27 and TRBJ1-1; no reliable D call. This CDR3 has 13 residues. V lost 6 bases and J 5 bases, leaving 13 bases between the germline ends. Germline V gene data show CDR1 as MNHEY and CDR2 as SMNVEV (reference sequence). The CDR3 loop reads CASSRPLGTEAFF. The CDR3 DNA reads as TGTGCCAGCAGCCGACCTTTAGGGACTGAAGCTTTCTTT.

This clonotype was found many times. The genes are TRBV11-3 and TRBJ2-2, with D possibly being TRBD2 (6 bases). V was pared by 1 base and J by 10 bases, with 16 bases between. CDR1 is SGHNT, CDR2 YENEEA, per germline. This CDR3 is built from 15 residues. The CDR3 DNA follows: TGTGCCAGCAGCTTAGGAACTGGGACTTCAGAGGAGCTGTTTTTT. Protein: CASSLGTGTSEELFF.

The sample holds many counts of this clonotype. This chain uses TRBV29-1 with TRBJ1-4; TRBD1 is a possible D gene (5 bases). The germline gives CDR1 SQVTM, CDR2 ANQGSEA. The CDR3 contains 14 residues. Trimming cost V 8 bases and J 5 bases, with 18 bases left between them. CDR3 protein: CSIDTLAGNEKLFF. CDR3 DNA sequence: TGCAGCATCGATACGTTGGCAGGGAATGAAAAACTGTTTTTT.

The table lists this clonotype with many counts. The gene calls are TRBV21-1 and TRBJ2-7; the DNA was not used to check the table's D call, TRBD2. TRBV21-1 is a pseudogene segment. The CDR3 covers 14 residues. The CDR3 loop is CASDRSGNHYEQYF. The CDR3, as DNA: TGTGCCAGTGATAGGAGCGGGAATCACTACGAGCAGTACTTC.

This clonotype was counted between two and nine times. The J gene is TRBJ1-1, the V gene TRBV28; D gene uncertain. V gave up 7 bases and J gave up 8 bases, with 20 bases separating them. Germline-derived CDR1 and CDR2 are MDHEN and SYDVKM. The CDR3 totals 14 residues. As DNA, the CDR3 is TGTGCCAGCACCACGCCTTTCCTGGGATCCGAAGCTTTCTTT. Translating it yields CASTTPFLGSEAFF.

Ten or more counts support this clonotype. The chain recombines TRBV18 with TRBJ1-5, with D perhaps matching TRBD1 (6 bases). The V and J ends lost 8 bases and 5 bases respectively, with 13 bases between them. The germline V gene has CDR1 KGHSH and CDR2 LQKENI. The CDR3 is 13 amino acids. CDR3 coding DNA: TGTGCCAGCGCCCTACAGGGCGATCAGCCCCAGCATTTT. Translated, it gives CASALQGDQPQHF.

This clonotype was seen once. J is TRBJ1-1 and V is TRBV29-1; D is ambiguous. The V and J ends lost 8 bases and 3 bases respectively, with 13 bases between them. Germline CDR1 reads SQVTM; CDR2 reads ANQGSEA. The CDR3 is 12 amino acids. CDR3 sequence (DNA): TGCAGCCTTGGTGGAGGAGACACTGAAGCTTTCTTT. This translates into CSLGGGDTEAFF.

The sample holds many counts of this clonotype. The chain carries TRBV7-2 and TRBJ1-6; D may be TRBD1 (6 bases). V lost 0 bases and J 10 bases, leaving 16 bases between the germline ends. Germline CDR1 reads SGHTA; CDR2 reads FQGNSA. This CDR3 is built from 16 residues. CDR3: CASSLAHGRGLSPLHF. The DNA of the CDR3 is TGTGCCAGCAGCTTAGCGCACGGCAGGGGATTATCACCCCTCCACTTT.

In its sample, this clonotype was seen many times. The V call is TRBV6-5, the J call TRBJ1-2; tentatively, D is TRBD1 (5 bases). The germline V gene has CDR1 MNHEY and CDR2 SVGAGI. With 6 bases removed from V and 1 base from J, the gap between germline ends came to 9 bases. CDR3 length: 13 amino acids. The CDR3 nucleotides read TGTGCCAGCAGGCCAGGGTTTAACTATGGCTACACCTTC. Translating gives CASRPGFNYGYTF.

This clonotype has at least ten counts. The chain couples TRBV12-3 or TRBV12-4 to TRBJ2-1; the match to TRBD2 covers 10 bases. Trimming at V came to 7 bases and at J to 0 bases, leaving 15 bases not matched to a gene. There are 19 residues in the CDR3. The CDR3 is CASTEAGGILKSSYNEQFF. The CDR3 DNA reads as TGTGCCAGCACCGAAGCGGGAGGGATTTTAAAGAGCTCCTACAATGAGCAGTTCTTC.

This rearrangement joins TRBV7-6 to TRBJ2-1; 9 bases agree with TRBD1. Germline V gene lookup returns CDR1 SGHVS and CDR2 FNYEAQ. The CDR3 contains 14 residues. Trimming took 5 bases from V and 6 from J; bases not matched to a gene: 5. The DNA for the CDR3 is TGTGCCAGCAGCCAGGGACAGGGTATCAATGAGCAGTTCTTC. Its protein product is CASSQGQGINEQFF.

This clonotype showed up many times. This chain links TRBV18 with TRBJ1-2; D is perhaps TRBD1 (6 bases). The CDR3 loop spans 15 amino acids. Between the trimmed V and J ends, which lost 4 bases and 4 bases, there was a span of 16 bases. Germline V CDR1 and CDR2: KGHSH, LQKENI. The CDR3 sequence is CASSQATGSPYGYTF. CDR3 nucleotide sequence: TGTGCCAGCTCACAAGCGACAGGATCCCCCTATGGCTACACCTTC.